This record looks at one T cell receptor (beta chain) sequence and its context. Patients included in sequencing had previously demonstrated CD8+CD57+ cell expansion by flow cytometry. Among the patients, all had severe acquired aplastic anemia. At blood sampling, none of the patients had yet received therapy. The CDR3 runs 15 residues. Trimming left V 0 bases short and J 2 bases short, with 11 bases between. CDR1 and CDR2 from the germline V gene are SGHTS and YDEGEE. The source of the sample is a study of CD8+CD57+ T cells in acquired aplastic anemia. Study summary: The average for DNA from sorted CD4+ and CD8+ cells was 2.5 to 4 ug.

The study profiled TCR beta VDJ and CDR3 using genomic DNA as template. Using its own MiXCR run on the reads, TCRdb lists one record per CDR3 protein. The sample consists of under 250,000 distinct CDR3 sequences, roughly half of them appearing once. Sequencing input: sorted CD4+, CD8+, or CD8+CD57+ T cells (not recorded which) from PBMCs. The chain links TRBV5-8 to TRBJ2-5, with D perhaps TRBD2 (6 bases). This receptor was taken from a human donor with aplastic anemia. The CDR3 nucleotides are TGTGCCAGCAGCTTGGCCGGGACTGGGCAAGAGACCCAGTACTTC. This codes for CASSLAGTGQETQYF. The full variable domain, its missing parts supplied by reference TRBV5-8 and TRBJ2-5, is EAGVTQSPTHLIKTRGQQATLRCSPISGHTSVYWYQQALGLGLQFLLWYDEGEERNRGNFPPRFSGRQFPNYSSELNVNALELEDSALYLCASSLAGTGQETQYFGPGTRLLVL.